Sequencing of this T cell receptor beta chain was carried out in a study of shared clonotypes between healthy human individuals. The study, taken as a whole, reports: Donor clonotype sharing was expected to depend on sequencing depth.

Several immunoSEQ plates received, in even portions, the genomic DNA of each subset. PCR replicates from unsorted PBMC used roughly 310 ng DNA, and this amount was around 28,000 T cell genomes. Assay: immunoSEQ multiplex PCR; the TCRdb copy retains only in-frame clones and omits some. The sample has 550,000 to 600,000 clones; roughly four fifths are singletons. This CDR3 has 11 residues. Trimming left V 4 bases short and J 3 bases short, with 7 bases between. The V gene's germline CDR1 is SQVTM and CDR2 ANQGSEA. As regards this clone: Its antigen is not identified. This specimen includes other DNA sequences encoding the same CDR3.

The sample was PBMCs. The sequence was obtained from a woman aged 40 to 50 in good health. Some clones in this sample may be carry-over from other donors' samples. The chain uses TRBV29-1 and TRBJ2-7; perhaps TRBD2 as D (6 bases). The DNA for the CDR3 is TGCAGCGTTGTGGGGGGCTACGAGCAGTACTTC. This encodes CSVVGGYEQYF.